These 24 T cell receptor beta chains share one sample of origin, sequenced in a study of molecular identifiers for immune sequencing clone quantification. TCRdb fed the PCR reads into MiXCR, producing one record per CDR3 protein. In the table there are 400,000 to 600,000 distinct CDR3 sequences, 20% to 25% of which are singletons. Sequencing was carried out using naive CD8+ T cells from blood, with Jurkat cell RNA spiked in. Subset specified: FACS-sorted CD8+CD4-CCR7+CD45RA+ naive T cells. The receptors were sampled from a human donor in good health. Some libraries in this study had Jurkat cell RNA spiked in.

The chain links TRBV7-2 to TRBJ1-5; D is uncertain. The V gene lost 1 base and the J gene lost 0 bases, with 13 bases spanning the gap. In germline, CDR1 is SGHTA, CDR2 FQGNSA. This CDR3 has 17 residues. The CDR3, as DNA: TGTGCCAGCAGCTTAGACGTACTGCCTTATAGCAATCAGCCCCAGCATTTT. It is translated as CASSLDVLPYSNQPQHF. The full variable domain, completed using reference TRBV7-2 and TRBJ1-5, is GAGVSQSPSNKVTEKGKDVELRCDPISGHTALYWYRQSLGQGLEFLIYFQGNSAPDKSGLPSDRFSAERTGGSVSTLTIQRTQQEDSAVYLCASSLDVLPYSNQPQHFGDGTRLSIL.

This clonotype was seen more than once but under ten times. The gene calls are TRBV19 and TRBJ1-5; perhaps TRBD1 as D (6 bases). Trimming cost V 2 bases and J 4 bases, with 9 bases left between them. Germline CDR1 and CDR2: LNHDA and SQIVND (reference sequence). This CDR3 comprises 14 residues. The CDR3: CASSITQGNQPQHF. CDR3 nucleotides: TGTGCCAGTAGTATAACACAGGGTAATCAGCCCCAGCATTTT.

The rearrangement uses TRBV4-3 and TRBJ2-7, with 7 nucleotides matching TRBD2. Looked up from germline, CDR1 is LGHNA and CDR2 is YSLEER. The CDR3 covers 16 residues. Losses at the gene ends were 0 bases for V and 0 bases for J; bases not matched to a gene: 5. The CDR3 coding sequence is TGCGCCAGCAGCCAAGATTTTGGCGGGGGCTCCTACGAGCAGTACTTC. It specifies CASSQDFGGGSYEQYF.

The V call is TRBV20-1, the J call TRBJ2-7; D may be TRBD1 (6 bases). Trimming removed 0 bases at V and 2 bases at J, with 17 bases between. There are 16 residues in the CDR3. CDR1 and CDR2 from the germline V gene are DFQATT and SNEGSKA (reference sequence). CDR3 sequence reads: CSARESSRGVAYEQYF. The CDR3 bases are TGCAGTGCTAGAGAATCTTCCAGGGGTGTTGCCTACGAGCAGTACTTC.

The chain employs TRBV6-2 or TRBV6-3 and TRBJ2-7; D might be TRBD1 (6 bases). This CDR3 is 14 amino acids long. Trimming pared 8 bases from V and 2 bases from J, leaving 16 bases between. Germline CDR1 and CDR2: MNHEY and SVGEGT. The DNA of the CDR3 is TGTGCCAGCCGTCCCGGGGCAGGGGCCTACGAGCAGTACTTC. It is translated as CASRPGAGAYEQYF.

This clonotype has ten or more counts. J is TRBJ2-3 and V is TRBV6-5, with TRBD2 matching over 9 bases. V lost 2 bases and J lost 2; bases outside the gene matches: 2. Per the germline V gene, CDR1 is MNHEY and CDR2 is SVGAGI. This CDR3 is 15 amino acids long. The CDR3 coding sequence is TGTGCCAGCAGTTACCAGCGGGAGGTCACAGATACGCAGTATTTT. Amino acids: CASSYQREVTDTQYF.

This clonotype showed up many times. J is TRBJ2-7 and V is TRBV27, with D maybe TRBD2 (5 bases). The germline V and J ends were trimmed by 5 bases and 7 bases, with 12 bases remaining between them. This CDR3 is 12 amino acids long. Germline V gives CDR1 MNHEY, CDR2 SMNVEV (reference sequence). Here the CDR3 reads CASSHGSGEQYF. The CDR3 DNA reads TGTGCCAGCAGTCACGGATCGGGGGAGCAGTACTTC.

J is TRBJ2-7 and V is TRBV4-3; either TRBD1 or TRBD2 may supply D (5 bases each). Germline-derived CDR1 and CDR2 are LGHNA and YSLEER. The CDR3 runs 13 residues. V was trimmed by 3 bases and J by 3 bases, leaving 9 bases between them. CDR3 sequence reads: CASSQGRYYEQYF. DNA for the CDR3: TGCGCCAGCAGCCAGGGACGGTACTACGAGCAGTACTTC.

This clonotype was counted ten times or more. This chain uses TRBV7-2 with TRBJ2-7, with 10 bases identical to TRBD2. CDR1 and CDR2 from the germline V gene are SGHTA and FQGNSA. The CDR3 has 14 amino acids. V lost 6 bases to trimming and J lost 5 bases; unmatched junction nucleotides: 7. As DNA, the CDR3 is TGTGCCAGCAGAGACAGCGGGGGGGCCGACGAGCAGTACTTC. This translates into CASRDSGGADEQYF.

This clonotype occurred many times. This chain joins TRBV6-6 and TRBJ2-4; D possibly matches TRBD1 or TRBD2 (5 bases each). Trimming shortened V by 2 bases and J by 2 bases, and 7 bases separated the two germline ends. The CDR3 length is 14 residues. Germline CDR1 is MNHNY and CDR2 is SVGAGI (reference sequence). The CDR3: CASSYGGPKNIQYF. The CDR3 DNA is TGTGCCAGCAGTTACGGGGGTCCCAAAAACATTCAGTACTTC.

The V gene is TRBV6-2 or TRBV6-3, the J gene TRBJ2-7; 10 nucleotides align to TRBD2. This CDR3 spans 15 amino acids. Trimming took 5 bases from V and 3 from J; bases not matched to a gene: 7. Germline CDR1 is MNHEY and CDR2 is SVGEGT. CDR3 loop: CASSPGLAERYEQYF. DNA of the CDR3: TGTGCCAGCAGTCCCGGACTAGCGGAGCGCTACGAGCAGTACTTC.

This clonotype has a count of ten or more. This chain links TRBV7-2 with TRBJ1-6; 10 bases fit TRBD1. V gave up 5 bases and J gave up 4 bases; unmatched junction bases: 8. In germline, CDR1 is SGHTA, CDR2 FQGNSA. The CDR3 has 17 residues. The CDR3 DNA follows: TGTGCCAGCAGCCCCAGACAGGGGGCTTTGTATAATTCACCCCTCCACTTT. Its protein product is CASSPRQGALYNSPLHF.

The CDR3: CASREREYLDNEQFF. Here the CDR3 DNA reads TGCGCCAGCAGAGAGCGGGAGTATCTGGACAATGAGCAGTTCTTC. The J gene is TRBJ2-1, the V gene TRBV4-1; 8 nucleotides match TRBD2. CDR3 size: 15 residues. CDR1 is MGHRA, CDR2 YSYEKL, per germline. Losses at the gene ends were 6 bases for V and 5 bases for J; bases not matched to a gene: 9.

The rearrangement joins TRBV12-3 or TRBV12-4 to TRBJ2-7; D might be TRBD2 (6 bases). The ends were cut back, 6 bases at V and 0 bases at J, with 15 bases in the middle. The CDR3 has 15 amino acids. Here the CDR3 reads CASSSWGESSYEQYF. The CDR3 region has the DNA TGTGCCAGCAGCTCATGGGGGGAAAGCTCCTACGAGCAGTACTTC.

The chain recombines TRBV4-2 with TRBJ2-2; 10 nucleotides align to TRBD1. Per germline, CDR1 LGHNA and CDR2 YNFKEQ. The CDR3 is made up of 17 amino acids. V lost 0 bases and J lost 4; bases outside the gene matches: 5. CDR3 residues: CASSQDDRGLSTGELFF. The CDR3 DNA is TGTGCCAGCAGCCAAGACGACAGGGGGCTAAGCACCGGGGAGCTGTTTTTT.

The chain carries TRBV2 and TRBJ2-7; D is possibly TRBD1 (5 bases). V was shortened by 3 bases and J by 6 bases, with 12 bases between the two germline ends. This CDR3 has 13 residues. The germline V gene has CDR1 SNHLY and CDR2 FYNNEI. CDR3 sequence: CASSDLGLGEQYF. CDR3 bases: TGTGCCAGCAGTGACTTGGGGCTAGGCGAGCAGTACTTC.

Concerning this clonotype itself: This may stem from a read error, because a much larger clone lies one nucleotide away. The chain couples TRBV7-6 to TRBJ2-3; D might be TRBD1 (5 bases). Trimming stripped 1 base from V and 4 bases from J, with 12 bases between. Per germline, CDR1 SGHVS and CDR2 FNYEAQ. The CDR3 is 15 amino acids. Written as DNA, the CDR3 is TGTGCCAGCAGCTTAGAATGGGGCAGAGCAGATACGCAGTATTTT. Residues: CASSLEWGRADTQYF.

This clonotype was recorded many times. This chain links TRBV12-3 or TRBV12-4 with TRBJ2-3; a weak D match, TRBD2 (5 bases). The ends were cut back, 2 bases at V and 2 bases at J, with 14 bases in the middle. The CDR3 spans 16 residues. DNA for the CDR3: TGTGCCAGCAGTTTAAGACCCGACTATCCCACAGATACGCAGTATTTT. Residues: CASSLRPDYPTDTQYF.

The rearrangement uses TRBV12-3 or TRBV12-4 and TRBJ2-3; no firm D call. This CDR3 contains 13 residues. The V and J ends lost 1 base and 10 bases respectively, with 12 bases between them. The CDR3 region has the DNA TGTGCCAGCAGTTTAGTATTACATAACGCGCAGTATTTT. Protein: CASSLVLHNAQYF.

This clonotype has a handful of counts. The V and J genes are TRBV19 and TRBJ1-5; D gene uncertain. The CDR3 is 12 amino acids. Germline V gives CDR1 LNHDA, CDR2 SQIVND (reference sequence). The ends were cut back, 10 bases at V and 3 bases at J, with 10 bases in the middle. This CDR3 reads CATTMANQPQHF. The CDR3 nucleotides read TGTGCCACCACAATGGCCAATCAGCCCCAGCATTTT.

The table lists this clonotype with a few counts. The chain has TRBV7-3 and TRBJ1-2; D not certain. This CDR3 has 16 amino acids. The V end lost 2 bases, the J end lost 0 bases, and 13 bases lay between the germline ends. The V gene's germline CDR1 is SGHTA and CDR2 FQGTGA. This CDR3 reads CASSLYPTSANYGYTF. DNA of the CDR3: TGTGCCAGCAGCTTATACCCCACGTCGGCTAACTATGGCTACACCTTC.

This clonotype was counted between two and nine times. V is TRBV28 and J is TRBJ2-7; D is perhaps TRBD1 or TRBD2 (5 bases each). Germline V gene data show CDR1 as MDHEN and CDR2 as SYDVKM. This CDR3 region has 13 residues. V lost 5 bases to trimming and J lost 3 bases, with 11 bases between them. The chain's CDR3 is CASSKGRFYEQYF. The CDR3 bases are TGTGCCAGCAGTAAGGGACGTTTCTACGAGCAGTACTTC.

Many counts were recorded for this clonotype. This sequence joins TRBV7-6 and TRBJ2-3; 9 bases match TRBD2. Germline lookup yields CDR1 SGHVS and CDR2 FNYEAQ. Trimming cost V 2 bases and J 4 bases; bases outside gene matches: 4. The CDR3 totals 15 residues. The CDR3 DNA follows: TGTGCCAGCAGCTTACTAGCGGGAAGGTCAGATACGCAGTATTTT. Encoded protein: CASSLLAGRSDTQYF.

The table lists this clonotype with many counts. CDR3 sequence (DNA): TGTGCCAGCAGTTACGCCTTCAACTATGGCTACACCTTC. Translated, it gives CASSYAFNYGYTF. The chain employs TRBV6-5 and TRBJ1-2, with D unclear. Germline loops: CDR1 MNHEY, CDR2 SVGAGI. This CDR3 region has 13 residues. V gave up 2 bases and J gave up 2 bases, with 6 bases separating them.